This T cell receptor beta chain was captured by sequencing in a study of OX40 agonist ivuxolimab in advanced cancers. Looking at the study overall: Ivuxolimab was a fully human IgG2 agonistic monoclonal antibody targeting the costimulatory receptor OX40 (CD134). Partial responses occurred in three dose-escalation patients: two with cutaneous melanoma and one with hepatocellular carcinoma. Among the 52 dose-escalation patients, about 19 had hepatocellular carcinoma, roughly 15 melanoma, 9 renal cell carcinoma and 9 head and neck cancer. The paper reports the monotherapy dose-escalation portion (N of about 50 patients) of the phase I ivuxolimab trial. In the dose-escalation cohort, around four fifths of patients were male, and the mean age was roughly 60 years, with a range of 23 to 79. The point of sequencing TCRbeta in the periphery was to test whether ivuxolimab changed TCR sequence diversity and drove clonal T-cell expansion. Intravenous ivuxolimab was administered to patients every 2 weeks at six dose levels: 0.01, 0.1, 0.3, 1.5, 3 and 10 mg/kg. Prior anti-PD-1, anti-PD-L1 or anti-CTLA-4 therapy was permitted, and checkpoint inhibitors had been received by under 50% of dose-escalation patients.

With regard to this clone: Its antigen remains unidentified. Base qualities were left out, and no much larger clone turns up one base away.

The CDR3 contains 14 residues, cysteine and phenylalanine counted. Only CDR3 DNA remains: 42 bases, in frame from the first base. Based on the germline V gene, the CDR1 and CDR2 sequences are SGHVS and FQNEAQ. V was cut back by 3 bases and J by 0 bases, leaving a gap of 5 bases between them. The trial excluded patients who had a history of autoimmune disease or who were on systemic immunosuppression. In every dose cohort, peripheral blood was drawn for TCR sequencing at baseline, cycle 4 day 1, and cycle 7 day 1. The samples were drawn from a first-in-human, open-label, multicenter phase I dose-escalation trial of ivuxolimab. Adults with locally advanced or metastatic head and neck squamous cell, hepatocellular, melanoma or renal cell carcinoma were enrolled in the trial. Before TCR sequencing, CD4+ and CD8+ T cells were separately sorted from peripheral blood. To sequence the TCRbeta CDR3 region, genomic DNA was isolated from the sorted cells. TCRbeta CDR3 regions were sequenced using the immunoSEQ Assay. TCRdb carries this immuneACCESS record with in-frame sequences only. Its versions omit some clonotypes, under half of them owing to an unresolved V gene in the studies checked, with the rest unexplained. Counted in this sample were approximately 60,000 clones; roughly nine tenths of them appeared once. The top ten hold approximately 5.6% of the sample.

On the study overall, not on this receptor specifically: Low levels of normalized T-cell clonal expansion were also seen in some patients who did not respond. After ivuxolimab, expanded clones were on average more numerous among CD8+ T cells than among CD4+ T cells. Which antigens the clonally expanded peripheral T cells were specific for was not determined. In the 0.1-3.0 mg/kg groups, partial responders had among the lowest normalized peripheral clonal expansion, particularly in CD8+ T cells. At doses of 0.1 to 3.0 mg/kg, clonal expansion of both CD4+ and CD8+ T cells in blood was seen between baseline and week 6.

This material consisted of CD4+ or CD8+ T cells sorted from blood, taken in a trial of the OX40 agonist ivuxolimab. This TCR derives from an adult with an advanced solid tumor such as melanoma, head and neck, liver or kidney cancer. The rearrangement combines TRBV7-8 with TRBJ2-2; the D segment cannot be called with confidence. DNA sequence: TGTGCCAGCAGCTTGCTAGCGAACACCGGGGAGCTGTTTTTT. This sequence encodes CASSLLANTGELFF.